The 16 T cell receptor beta chains below come from one sample, sequenced in a study of OX40 agonist ivuxolimab in advanced cancers. Some clones are missing from TCRdb's copy, which holds only in-frame ones; the method was immunoSEQ multiplex PCR. The table has under 20,000 clones, 86% seen once. Material: CD4+ or CD8+ T cells sorted from blood, obtained in a trial of the OX40 agonist ivuxolimab. The source is an adult with an advanced solid tumor such as melanoma, head and neck, liver or kidney cancer.

This clone was observed a single time. The chain couples TRBV5-1 to TRBJ1-6; D gene uncertain. The CDR3 is 15 residues long. V lost 2 bases and J lost 2, with 8 bases in between. Germline V lookup: CDR1 SGHRS, CDR2 YFSETQ. In DNA form, the CDR3 reads TGCGCCAGCAGCTTTAGGGTGGCCTATAATTCACCCCTCCACTTT. This encodes CASSFRVAYNSPLHF.

The rearrangement links TRBV29-1 to TRBJ1-5; maybe TRBD1 (6 bases). V was shortened by 4 bases and J by 0 bases, with 13 bases between the two germline ends. Looked up from germline, CDR1 is SQVTM and CDR2 is ANQGSEA. The CDR3 contains 15 residues. CDR3 protein: CSVAVTGNSNQPQHF. Written as DNA, the CDR3 is TGCAGCGTTGCTGTGACAGGCAATAGCAATCAGCCCCAGCATTTT.

The chain couples TRBV10-3 to TRBJ2-1, with 13 nucleotides matching TRBD2. The CDR3 is 15 amino acids. Germline lookup yields CDR1 ENHRY and CDR2 SYGVKD. After removal of 8 bases from V and 7 bases from J, the junction contained 8 bases not matched to a gene. CDR3 protein: CAIGLAGVGGNEQFF. As DNA, the CDR3 is TGTGCCATCGGACTAGCGGGAGTAGGGGGGAATGAGCAGTTCTTC.

J is TRBJ2-5 and V is TRBV29-1, with D unclear. V lost 3 bases and J 10 bases, leaving 15 bases between the germline ends. The CDR3 runs 12 residues. Germline CDR1 reads SQVTM; CDR2 reads ANQGSEA. The CDR3: CSVDLIEPSQYF. Here the CDR3 DNA reads TGCAGCGTTGACCTAATCGAGCCAAGCCAGTACTTC. The full variable domain, completed using reference TRBV29-1 and TRBJ2-5, is SAVISQKPSRDICQRGTSLTIQCQVDSQVTMMFWYRQQPGQSLTLIATANQGSEATYESGFVIDKFPISRPNLTFSTLTVSNMSPEDSSIYLCSVDLIEPSQYFGPGTRLLVL.

The chain has TRBV29-1 and TRBJ2-3, with D perhaps TRBD2 (5 bases). The V gene lost 3 bases and the J gene lost 1 base, with 5 bases spanning the gap. The germline CDR1 and CDR2 sequences are SQVTM and ANQGSEA. The CDR3 is 12 residues long. For the CDR3, the DNA is TGCAGCGTTGAGCGGGGCACAGATACGCAGTATTTT. Its translation: CSVERGTDTQYF.

This chain joins TRBV9 and TRBJ2-1; D is possibly TRBD2 (6 bases). The CDR3 loop spans 14 amino acids. V was trimmed by 0 bases and J by 4 bases, leaving 8 bases between them. From germline, CDR1 is SGDLS and CDR2 YYNGEE. The CDR3 region has the DNA TGTGCCAGCAGCGTAGAGGCGGGATACAATGAGCAGTTCTTC. Translating it yields CASSVEAGYNEQFF.

The genes are TRBV18 and TRBJ1-1; D might be TRBD1 (5 bases). This CDR3 is built from 13 residues. Trimming removed 5 bases from V and 2 bases from J, with 9 bases in between. The germline V gene has CDR1 KGHSH and CDR2 LQKENI. The CDR3 sequence is CASSEQVNTEAFF. The DNA for the CDR3 is TGTGCCAGCTCAGAACAGGTTAACACTGAAGCTTTCTTT.

The CDR3 DNA reads TGTGCCAGCAGCTTAATGGGTGCTAGCACAGATACGCAGTATTTT. It specifies CASSLMGASTDTQYF. This chain uses TRBV7-3 with TRBJ2-3; D ambiguous. In germline, CDR1 is SGHTA, CDR2 FQGTGA. CDR3 size: 15 residues. V shed 1 base and J shed 0 bases, with 8 bases lying between them.

The CDR3 loop reads CASSYGGGITDTQYF. The CDR3 bases are TGTGCCAGCAGTTATGGCGGGGGCATCACAGATACGCAGTATTTT. The gene calls are TRBV6-5 and TRBJ2-3; the D gene is possibly TRBD2 (7 bases). Germline loops: CDR1 MNHEY, CDR2 SVGAGI. Trimming removed 3 bases from V and 2 bases from J, with 12 bases in between. This CDR3 contains 15 residues.

CDR3: CSVGVTDTQYF. CDR3 sequence (DNA): TGCAGCGTAGGGGTCACAGATACGCAGTATTTT. This sequence joins TRBV29-1 and TRBJ2-3, with D tentatively TRBD1 (5 bases). Per germline, CDR1 SQVTM and CDR2 ANQGSEA. The V end was cut by 6 bases, the J end by 2 bases, with 6 bases between. The CDR3 runs 11 residues.

J is TRBJ1-1 and V is TRBV29-1, with D unresolved. The CDR3 contains 10 residues. CDR1 and CDR2 (germline): SQVTM, ANQGSEA. V was shortened by 7 bases and J by 1 base, with 4 bases between the two germline ends. The CDR3 DNA reads TGCAGCGCTCAGAACACTGAAGCTTTCTTT. Translation: CSAQNTEAFF.

This clone was seen more than once but under ten times. The V call is TRBV5-4, the J call TRBJ2-1, with 12 bases fitting TRBD1. Germline V CDR1 and CDR2: SGHNT, YYREEE (reference sequence). This CDR3 has 16 amino acids. The J segment lost 8 bases and the V segment lost 0 bases, leaving 6 bases of the junction unmatched. CDR3 amino acids: CASSLGGDRGRDEQFF. In nucleotides, the CDR3 is TGTGCCAGCAGCTTGGGAGGGGACAGGGGGCGAGATGAGCAGTTCTTC.

The chain uses TRBV30 and TRBJ1-1; 8 nucleotides align to TRBD1. The CDR3 spans 14 residues. The V segment lost 4 bases and the J segment 4 bases; nucleotides outside the gene matches: 8. The germline V gene encodes CDR1 GTSNPN and CDR2 SVGIG (reference sequence). The CDR3, as DNA: TGTGCCTGGAACTCCGGACAGGGTTTCACTGAAGCTTTCTTT. Its translation: CAWNSGQGFTEAFF.

The rearrangement uses TRBV13 and TRBJ1-4; 7 nucleotides match TRBD1. The CDR3 totals 14 residues. The junction had 8 bases not matched to a gene; V was cut back by 5 bases and J by 8 bases. Germline values: CDR1 PRHDT, CDR2 FYEKMQ (reference sequence). The DNA of the CDR3 is TGTGCCAGCAGCGAGACAGGGAGCGACGAAAAACTGTTTTTT. Protein product: CASSETGSDEKLFF.

The chain couples TRBV29-1 to TRBJ2-7; 9 bases are a match to TRBD2. This CDR3 spans 14 amino acids. The J segment lost 6 bases and the V segment lost 3 bases, leaving 9 bases of the junction unmatched. Germline assignment: CDR1 SQVTM and CDR2 ANQGSEA. CDR3 DNA: TGCAGCGTTGATTCGGCGGGAGGGCCGCGCGAGCAGTACTTC. Translating it yields CSVDSAGGPREQYF.

This chain links TRBV10-2 with TRBJ2-7; possibly TRBD2 for D (5 bases). Trimming shortened V by 8 bases and J by 2 bases, and 16 bases separated the two germline ends. Germline values: CDR1 WSHSY, CDR2 SAAADI. The CDR3 has 14 residues. CDR3 in amino acids: CASCLASIPYEQYF. The DNA of the CDR3 is TGCGCCAGCTGCTTAGCGAGTATTCCCTACGAGCAGTACTTC.